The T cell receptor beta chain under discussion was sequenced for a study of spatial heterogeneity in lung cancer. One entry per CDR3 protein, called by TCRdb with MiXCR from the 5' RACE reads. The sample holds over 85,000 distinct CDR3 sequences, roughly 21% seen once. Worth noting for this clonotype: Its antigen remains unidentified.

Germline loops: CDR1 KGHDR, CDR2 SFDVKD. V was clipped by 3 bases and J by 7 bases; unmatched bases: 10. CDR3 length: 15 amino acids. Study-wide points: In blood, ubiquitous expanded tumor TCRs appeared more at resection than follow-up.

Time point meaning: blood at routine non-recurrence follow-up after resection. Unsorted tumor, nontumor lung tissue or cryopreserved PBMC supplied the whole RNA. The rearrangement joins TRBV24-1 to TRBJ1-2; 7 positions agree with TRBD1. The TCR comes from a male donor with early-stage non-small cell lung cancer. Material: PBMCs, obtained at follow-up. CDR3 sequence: CATSDGGHRGSGYTF. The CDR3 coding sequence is TGTGCCACCAGTGATGGGGGCCACAGGGGTTCTGGCTACACCTTC.